This entry concerns a single T cell receptor beta chain. The sample belongs to a study of blood T cell repertoires in COVID-19. Study information: PBMCs, B-cell-depleted T cells, or T cells provided the cDNA or gDNA that made up the material.

Cohorts were determined from participant-reported clinical history. Germline V gene data show CDR1 as GTSNPN and CDR2 as SVGIG (reference sequence). V was trimmed by 0 bases and J by 1 base, leaving 15 bases between them. This CDR3 has 16 amino acids. Data came from immunoSEQ multiplex PCR; TCRdb stores just in-frame clones and leaves some out. Of fewer than 450,000 clones in the sample, about 88% were seen once. The receptor's source is a woman in her 30s who had recovered from COVID-19. The sequenced material came from PBMCs or T cells enriched from blood (not recorded which). The chain is built from TRBV30 and TRBJ1-1, with no clear D. Here the CDR3 DNA reads TGTGCCTGGAGTGTAGGGAGGGTTGCGGCGAACACTGAAGCTTTCTTT. This sequence encodes CAWSVGRVAANTEAFF.